This T cell receptor (beta chain) was sequenced during a study of T cells after yellow fever vaccination. Broader study findings: Some clonotypes, a small share, were shared between CD4 and CD8 compartments. A weaker but faster secondary response was observed, peaking on day 5 versus 15.

The table lists this clonotype with a few counts. Antigen specificity is unknown. V was shortened by 8 bases and J by 5 bases, with 16 bases between the two germline ends. The CDR3 covers 13 residues. Germline values: CDR1 SQVTM, CDR2 ANQGSEA. TCRdb itself ran the 5' RACE reads through MiXCR, one entry per CDR3 protein. Of about 320,000 distinct CDR3 sequences listed, around 10% are singletons. V gene TRBV29-1 combines with J gene TRBJ1-5; D is unclear. This clonotype was obtained from a man younger than 30 who received the YFV17D yellow fever vaccine. The material sequenced was CD4+ T cells sorted from PBMCs, taken 45 days after the yellow fever booster vaccination. The CDR3 region has the DNA TGCAGCATTCGGGCCCAGCGGGATCAGCCCCAGCATTTT. Encoded protein: CSIRAQRDQPQHF.